This T cell receptor beta chain comes out of a study of T cell changes during pregnancy in multiple sclerosis. Clones were read by immunoSEQ multiplex PCR, and TCRdb kept only the in-frame ones, dropping some. The sample consists of 70,000 to 75,000 clones, 80% to 95% of them appearing once. The V segment lost 7 bases and the J segment 4 bases; nucleotides outside the gene matches: 7. This CDR3 spans 14 amino acids. Germline CDR1 LNHDA, CDR2 SQIVND (reference sequence). This clonotype originated in a female donor with multiple sclerosis, enrolled in a pregnancy study. This chain uses TRBV19 with TRBJ1-2; 9 nucleotides line up with TRBD1. The specimen comprised peripheral blood, sampled before pregnancy. The CDR3: CASTYRDRVYGYTF. The CDR3 DNA reads as TGTGCCAGTACCTACCGGGACAGGGTCTATGGCTACACCTTC.